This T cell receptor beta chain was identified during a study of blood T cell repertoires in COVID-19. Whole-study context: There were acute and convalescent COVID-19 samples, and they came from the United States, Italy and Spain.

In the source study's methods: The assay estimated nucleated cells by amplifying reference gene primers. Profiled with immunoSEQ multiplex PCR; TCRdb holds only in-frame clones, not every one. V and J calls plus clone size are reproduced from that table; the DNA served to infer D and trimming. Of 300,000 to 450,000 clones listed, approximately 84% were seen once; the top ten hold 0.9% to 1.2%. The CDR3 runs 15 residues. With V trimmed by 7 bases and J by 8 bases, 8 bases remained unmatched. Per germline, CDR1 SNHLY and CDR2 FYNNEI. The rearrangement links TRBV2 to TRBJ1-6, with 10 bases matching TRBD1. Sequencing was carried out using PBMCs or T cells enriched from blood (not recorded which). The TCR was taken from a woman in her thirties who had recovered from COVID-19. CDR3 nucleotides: TGTGCCAGCATCCCGGGACAGGGGAGGGATTCACCCCTCCACTTT. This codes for CASIPGQGRDSPLHF.